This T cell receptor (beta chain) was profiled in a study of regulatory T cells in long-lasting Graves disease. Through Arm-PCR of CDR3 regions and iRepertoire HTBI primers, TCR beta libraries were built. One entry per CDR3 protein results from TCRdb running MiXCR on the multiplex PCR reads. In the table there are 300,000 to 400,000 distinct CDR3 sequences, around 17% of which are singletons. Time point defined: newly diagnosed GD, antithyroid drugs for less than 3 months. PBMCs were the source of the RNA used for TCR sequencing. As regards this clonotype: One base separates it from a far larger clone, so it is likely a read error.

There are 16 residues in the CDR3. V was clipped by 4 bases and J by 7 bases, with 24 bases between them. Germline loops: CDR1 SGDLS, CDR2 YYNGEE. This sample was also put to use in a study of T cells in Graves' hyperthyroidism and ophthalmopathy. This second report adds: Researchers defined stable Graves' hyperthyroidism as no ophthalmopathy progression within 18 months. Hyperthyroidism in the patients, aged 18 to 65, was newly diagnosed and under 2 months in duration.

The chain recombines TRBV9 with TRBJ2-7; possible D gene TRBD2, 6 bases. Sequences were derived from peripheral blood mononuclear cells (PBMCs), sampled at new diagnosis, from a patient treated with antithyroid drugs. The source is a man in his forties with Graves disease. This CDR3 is CASSLTGTGTYNEQYF. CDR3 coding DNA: TGTGCCAGCAGCCTTACCGGGACTGGAACCTACAATGAGCAGTACTTC.